This T cell receptor beta chain came from a study of a mutant IDH1 vaccine in newly diagnosed glioma. Whole-study context: Antecedent treatment encompassed radiotherapy, temozolomide, or their combination; the majority received both.

Germline loops: CDR1 SGHTA, CDR2 FQGNSA. The CDR3 is made up of 13 amino acids. Trimming took 8 bases from V and 2 from J, leaving 11 bases between them. The time point here: baseline, week 1 (first vaccination visit). Regarding treatment: pre-vaccination baseline after standard-of-care therapy. This clone was counted only a few times. Assay used: immunoSEQ multiplex PCR; TCRdb lists only in-frame clones, some missing. The table lists 55,000 to 70,000 clones, 75% to 85% of them singletons. The starting material was PBMCs, obtained from a glioma patient treated with radiotherapy, temozolomide or both. The sequence came from a man aged 50-60 years with glioma. The chain uses TRBV7-2 and TRBJ2-3; D is uncertain. In nucleotides, the CDR3 is TGTGCCAGCGGTGGTGATTTCACAGATACGCAGTATTTT. Encoded protein: CASGGDFTDTQYF.